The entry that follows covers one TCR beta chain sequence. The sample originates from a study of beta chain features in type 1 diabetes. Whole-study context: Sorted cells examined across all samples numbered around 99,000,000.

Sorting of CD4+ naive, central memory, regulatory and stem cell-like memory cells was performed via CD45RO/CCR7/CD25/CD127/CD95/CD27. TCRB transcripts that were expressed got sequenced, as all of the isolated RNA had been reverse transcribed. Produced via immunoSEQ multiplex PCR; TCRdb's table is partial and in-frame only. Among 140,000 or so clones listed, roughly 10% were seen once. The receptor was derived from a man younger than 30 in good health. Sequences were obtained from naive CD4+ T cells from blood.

The CDR3 nucleotides are TGCGCCAGCAGCTTGAAAGCCTCTGGGGCCAACGTCCTGACTTTC. Amino acids: CASSLKASGANVLTF. The gene calls are TRBV5-1 and TRBJ2-6, with D hard to call. Per germline, CDR1 SGHRS and CDR2 YFSETQ. The ends were cut back, 1 base at V and 0 bases at J, with 5 bases in the middle. The CDR3 totals 15 residues.